Sequencing of this T cell receptor (beta chain) was carried out in a study of blood T cell repertoires in COVID-19. In the study overall: The origin of the acute and convalescent COVID-19 samples was the United States, Italy and Spain. In each case, the material was cDNA or gDNA derived from T cells, B-cell-depleted T cells, or PBMCs.

Measured with immunoSEQ multiplex PCR; TCRdb has only the in-frame clones, and not every one. The table shows tens of thousands of clones, with about 71% occurring only once. This CDR3 has 13 residues. Between the trimmed V and J ends, which lost 6 bases and 0 bases, there was a span of 11 bases. The germline CDR1 and CDR2 sequences are GTSNPN and SVGIG (reference sequence). This chain joins TRBV30 and TRBJ1-1; D gene uncertain. The receptor was isolated from a woman aged 55-69 years in a cohort sampled during active or convalescent COVID-19. Source material: peripheral blood. The CDR3 sequence is CACGRGMNTEAFF. The CDR3 coding sequence is TGTGCCTGCGGGAGAGGGATGAACACTGAAGCTTTCTTT. Combining the CDR3 with reference TRBV30 and TRBJ1-1 gives the whole variable domain SQTIHQWPATLVQPVGSPLSLECTVEGTSNPNLYWYRQAAGRGLQLLFYSVGIGQISSEVPQNLSASRPQDRQFILSSKKLLLSDSGFYLCACGRGMNTEAFFGQGTRLTVV.